The 22 T cell receptor beta chains below come from one sample, sequenced in a study of blood T cell repertoires in COVID-19. This table comes from immunoSEQ multiplex PCR, and its TCRdb copy is limited to in-frame clones, with some not included. The table records some 250,000 clones, 88% of them present only once. Specimen: peripheral blood. Receptors originate from a middle-aged woman who had recovered from COVID-19.

This sequence joins TRBV5-6 and TRBJ1-2; D is possibly TRBD1 (6 bases). The CDR3 contains 13 residues. Germline V gives CDR1 SGHDT, CDR2 YYEEEE. Trimming removed 4 bases from V and 7 bases from J, with 14 bases in between. The CDR3: CASSPPGTPGYTF. CDR3 DNA sequence: TGTGCCAGCAGCCCCCCCGGGACACCTGGCTACACCTTC.

The CDR3 sequence is CASSEGPGGYEQYV. The CDR3 nucleotides read TGTGCCAGCAGTGAGGGCCCCGGAGGATACGAGCAGTACGTC. The chain carries TRBV6-1 and TRBJ2-7; D might be TRBD2 (5 bases). Germline CDR1 is MNHNS and CDR2 is SASEGT. The CDR3 spans 14 residues. Trimming removed 3 bases at V and 4 bases at J, with 13 bases between.

V usage is TRBV7-9 and J usage is TRBJ1-4, with a possible D match to TRBD1 (6 bases). The V gene's germline CDR1 is SEHNR and CDR2 FQNEAQ (reference sequence). Trimming cost V 5 bases and J 2 bases, with 15 bases left between them. The CDR3 spans 16 residues. CDR3 amino acids: CASSPWGGGTNEKLFF. The CDR3 region has the DNA TGTGCCAGCAGCCCCTGGGGGGGCGGGACTAATGAAAAACTGTTTTTT. Based on the CDR3 plus reference TRBV7-9 and TRBJ1-4, the full variable domain is DTGVSQNPRHKITKRGQNVTFRCDPISEHNRLYWYRQTLGQGPEFLTYFQNEAQLEKSRLLSDRFSAERPKGSFSTLEIQRTEQGDSAMYLCASSPWGGGTNEKLFFGSGTQLSVL.

The CDR3 loop is CASSPAEGTRGPQYF. For the CDR3, the DNA is TGTGCCAGCAGCCCCGCCGAGGGGACTAGGGGCCCGCAGTACTTC. The genes are TRBV11-1 and TRBJ2-7; 8 nucleotides line up with TRBD2. The V gene end was trimmed by 5 bases and the J gene end by 9 bases; junction bases not matched to a gene: 15. The CDR3 consists of 15 residues. The germline gives CDR1 SGHAT, CDR2 FQDESV (reference sequence). The full variable domain, completed using reference TRBV11-1 and TRBJ2-7, is EAEVAQSPRYKITEKSQAVAFWCDPISGHATLYWYRQILGQGPELLVQFQDESVVDDSQLPKDRFSAERLKGVDSTLKIQPAELGDSAMYLCASSPAEGTRGPQYFGPGTRLTVT.

The chain recombines TRBV10-3 with TRBJ2-3; perhaps TRBD2 as D (6 bases). V shed 2 bases and J shed 10 bases, with 10 bases lying between them. This CDR3 has 12 amino acids. Germline lookup yields CDR1 ENHRY and CDR2 SYGVKD. The CDR3 DNA reads TGTGCCATCAGTGAGGGGGGGTCCGCGCAGTATTTT. Translating it yields CAISEGGSAQYF.

This sequence joins TRBV6-5 and TRBJ1-1; D is undetermined. V dropped 0 bases and J dropped 2 bases, with 10 bases sitting between them. CDR3 length: 15 amino acids. The germline gives CDR1 MNHEY, CDR2 SVGAGI. This CDR3 is CASSYSGRPNTEAFF. For the CDR3, the DNA is TGTGCCAGCAGTTACTCGGGCCGGCCCAACACTGAAGCTTTCTTT.

The CDR3: CASSLSAGLNTEAFF. DNA of the CDR3: TGCGCCAGCAGCTTGTCGGCAGGGCTGAACACTGAAGCTTTCTTT. The V and J genes are TRBV5-1 and TRBJ1-1, with D possibly matching TRBD1 (5 bases). The CDR3 covers 15 residues. Trimming cost V 1 base and J 0 bases, with 10 bases left between them. Germline values: CDR1 SGHRS, CDR2 YFSETQ.

The chain recombines TRBV6-1 with TRBJ2-5; tentatively, D is TRBD1 (6 bases). The CDR3 has 17 residues. V lost 3 bases and J 5 bases, leaving 22 bases between the germline ends. The germline V gene has CDR1 MNHNS and CDR2 SASEGT. The CDR3 loop is CASSEGRGKPFGETQYF. As DNA, the CDR3 is TGTGCCAGCAGTGAGGGCAGGGGCAAGCCCTTTGGGGAGACCCAGTACTTC.

The V and J genes are TRBV19 and TRBJ1-3; TRBD1 matches 8 bases. The CDR3 runs 15 residues. CDR1 is LNHDA, CDR2 SQIVND, per germline (reference sequence). V gave up 7 bases and J gave up 2 bases; unmatched junction bases: 7. The CDR3 DNA is TGTGCCAGTAAGCCAGGGGGCCCCCCTGGAAACACCATATATTTT. It codes for CASKPGGPPGNTIYF.

This clone was observed once. J is TRBJ2-1 and V is TRBV6-1; 10 bases fit TRBD2. The germline CDR1 and CDR2 sequences are MNHNS and SASEGT. CDR3 size: 16 residues. The V gene end was trimmed by 4 bases and the J gene end by 6 bases; junction bases not matched to a gene: 9. The CDR3 here is CASSAFPGLATNEQFF. In DNA form, the CDR3 reads TGTGCCAGCAGTGCCTTCCCGGGACTAGCGACCAATGAGCAGTTCTTC.

This clone was picked up one time. The genes are TRBV19 and TRBJ1-2; D remains ambiguous. CDR3 length equals 16 residues. Germline values: CDR1 LNHDA, CDR2 SQIVND (reference sequence). Trimming shortened V by 1 base and J by 4 bases, and 16 bases separated the two germline ends. The CDR3 sequence is CASSIATSQRTYGYTF. The CDR3 nucleotides are TGTGCCAGTAGTATAGCCACCTCACAGAGAACCTATGGCTACACCTTC.

The sample holds a few counts of this clone. This sequence joins TRBV23-1 and TRBJ2-7, with 7 positions matching TRBD1. TRBV23-1 is treated as an ORF (open reading frame) with a function not yet certain. V trimming: 4 bases; J trimming: 5 bases; junction bases outside the gene matches: 5. The CDR3 has 13 amino acids. CDR3 sequence reads: CASSPHRGHEQYV. CDR3 nucleotide sequence: TGCGCCAGCAGTCCACACAGGGGTCACGAGCAGTACGTC.

The J gene is TRBJ1-2, the V gene TRBV5-4, with TRBD1 as a possible D gene (5 bases). The CDR3 is 12 residues long. Germline CDR1 is SGHNT and CDR2 is YYREEE (reference sequence). The V gene lost 4 bases and the J gene lost 6 bases, with 10 bases spanning the gap. For the CDR3, the DNA is TGTGCCAGCAGCCGGGGGGGGGATGGCTACACCTTC. It encodes CASSRGGDGYTF.

The rearrangement joins TRBV29-1 to TRBJ1-1; D gene unclear. The CDR3 covers 11 residues. CDR1 SQVTM and CDR2 ANQGSEA come from the germline V gene. Trimming took 2 bases from V and 8 from J, leaving 9 bases between them. CDR3 DNA: TGCAGCGTTGAATGGGCAGCCGAAGCTTTCTTT. Protein sequence: CSVEWAAEAFF.

This clone came up once. V gene TRBV30 combines with J gene TRBJ1-2; TRBD1 agrees at 12 bases. V was pared by 5 bases and J by 1 base, with 11 bases of the junction left unmatched. The CDR3 extends over 17 amino acids. Germline CDR1 and CDR2: GTSNPN and SVGIG (reference sequence). In DNA, the CDR3 is TGTGCCTGGCATACCCCGGGACAGGGGGCGAATAACTATGGCTACACCTTC. Translated, it gives CAWHTPGQGANNYGYTF.

This chain links TRBV2 with TRBJ2-7; 9 nucleotides agree with TRBD2. V shed 8 bases, J shed 0 bases, and the junction held 8 bases outside the gene matches. Germline-derived CDR1 and CDR2 are SNHLY and FYNNEI. The CDR3 extends over 15 amino acids. The CDR3 DNA sequence: TGTGCCAGCGGCGGGGGGGGCAGGTCCTCCTACGAGCAGTACTTC. This codes for CASGGGGRSSYEQYF.

This rearrangement joins TRBV19 to TRBJ1-2; weak D call: TRBD1 (5 bases). Germline-derived CDR1 and CDR2 are LNHDA and SQIVND (reference sequence). The CDR3 covers 16 residues. V was shortened by 1 base and J by 6 bases, with 18 bases between the two germline ends. CDR3 amino acids: CASSIGSGTGGDGYTF. The CDR3 nucleotides are TGTGCCAGTAGTATAGGGTCCGGGACGGGAGGGGATGGCTACACCTTC.

This chain uses TRBV19 with TRBJ2-5; 11 nucleotides match TRBD2. V shed 1 base, J shed 3 bases, and the junction held 10 bases outside the gene matches. CDR1 is LNHDA and CDR2 is SQIVND in the germline V gene (reference sequence). CDR3 length equals 18 residues. The CDR3 DNA reads as TGTGCCAGTAGTATAGCTCACCTCGGGACTAGCGGAGAAGAGACCCAGTACTTC. It yields the protein CASSIAHLGTSGEETQYF. Combining the CDR3 with reference TRBV19 and TRBJ2-5 gives the whole variable domain DGGITQSPKYLFRKEGQNVTLSCEQNLNHDAMYWYRQDPGQGLRLIYYSQIVNDFQKGDIAEGYSVSREKKESFPLTVTSAQKNPTAFYLCASSIAHLGTSGEETQYFGPGTRLLVL.

The rearrangement uses TRBV5-1 and TRBJ1-2; 8 bases fit TRBD1. V shed 4 bases, J shed 8 bases, and the junction held 28 bases outside the gene matches. CDR1 and CDR2 from the germline V gene are SGHRS and YFSETQ. The CDR3 consists of 20 residues. The CDR3 sequence: CASSLTTLGWDRRTLFGYTF. The CDR3 nucleotides read TGCGCCAGCAGCCTCACCACCCTAGGGTGGGACAGGAGAACTCTATTCGGCTACACCTTC. Full variable domain (missing parts from reference TRBV5-1 and TRBJ1-2): KAGVTQTPRYLIKTRGQQVTLSCSPISGHRSVSWYQQTPGQGLQFLFEYFSETQRNKGNFPGRFSGRQFSNSRSEMNVSTLELGDSALYLCASSLTTLGWDRRTLFGYTFGSGTRLTVV.

The V gene is TRBV7-9, the J gene TRBJ2-7, with 10 bases aligning to TRBD1. Trimming removed 5 bases from V and 2 bases from J; junction bases left unmatched: 6. Germline V gene lookup returns CDR1 SEHNR and CDR2 FQNEAQ (reference sequence). The CDR3 runs to 15 residues. The chain's CDR3 is CASSPDRGPPYEQYF. DNA for the CDR3: TGTGCCAGCAGCCCAGACAGGGGGCCCCCCTACGAGCAGTACTTC.

The rearrangement uses TRBV6-5 and TRBJ1-1; TRBD1 matches at 8 bases. The CDR3 has 14 residues. Germline V lookup: CDR1 MNHEY, CDR2 SVGAGI. With 6 bases clipped from V and 4 bases from J, the junction kept 7 bases outside the gene matches. The CDR3 DNA is TGTGCCAGCAGAAACCTGGACAGGGCCACTGAAGCTTTCTTT. The encoded protein is CASRNLDRATEAFF.

This rearrangement joins TRBV10-3 to TRBJ2-5, with 10 nucleotides matching TRBD2. The germline gives CDR1 ENHRY, CDR2 SYGVKD. This CDR3 comprises 16 residues. V gave up 4 bases and J gave up 5 bases; unmatched junction bases: 10. The CDR3 region has the DNA TGTGCCATCAGTGGCGCTAGCGGGAGTGAGTGGGAGACCCAGTACTTC. Its protein is CAISGASGSEWETQYF.